This TCR beta chain appears in the sequencing data of a study of blood T cells in healthy people across ages (dated by TCRdb to 2013 to 2016). Broadly, across the study: In model experiments, roughly one uniquely barcoded TCR beta cDNA molecule per two T cells was captured by template switching. To avoid experimental bias, donors of different ages were spread randomly across the sequencing lanes. The study measured age-related changes in TCR beta repertoire diversity using deep sequencing normalized with unique cDNA molecular identifiers. For two donors (one aged 18 to 29 and one aged 80 or older), the study analyzed two additional independent replicas of 1 million unique cDNA reads from the same blood draw. Four age groups were formed from the donors: young (average roughly 15 years), middle-aged (less than 40), aged (under 70) and long-lived (roughly 81). Study-wide findings and limitations: Because the CMV infection status of the donors was unknown, age-related changes in expanded clonotypes may potentially have been confounded. Total diversity estimates from one million sequenced T cells were considered lower bounds and underestimates. As age increased, observed TCR beta diversity per million T cells dropped in a roughly linear way, and a significant reduction was already evident by age approximately 40. A strong correlation was found between observed TCR beta diversity and the percentage of naive T cells measured by flow cytometry. Compared with the aged group, more naive CD4+ T cells, fewer expanded clones and increased TCR diversity were shown by the long-lived group, suggesting age selection. Because profiling used bulk unsorted PBMCs, naive and antigen-experienced compartments could not be compared conclusively.

The library was obtained by 5' RACE. Sequencing relied on an Illumina HiSeq 2500. A second about 6 to 11 cycle PCR used a sample-barcoded 5' primer and a J-beta primer mix. A template-switch 5' adaptor carrying 12 random nucleotides introduced a unique molecular identifier onto each TCR beta cDNA molecule. Each sample yielded at least 2.5 million CDR3-containing paired-end reads. The Mint cDNA synthesis kit, primed by a TRBC-specific oligonucleotide, was used to synthesize first-strand cDNA from all RNA. After uracil-DNA glycosylase treatment, a first 18-cycle PCR used universal primers M1SS and BC2_uni_R on all cDNA. The authors processed their data as follows. For normalization, 1 million high-quality reads were randomly selected from each sample, with every read carrying a distinct molecular identifier. Instead of being binned into consensus sequences, reads with shared molecular identifiers were discarded. CDR3 identification, clonotype clustering and error correction used MiTCR with a Q25 quality threshold and the strictest error-elimination algorithm. Lower-bound total TCR beta diversity was estimated with a nonparametric unseen species model using Euler transformation. TCRdb reprocessed the public reads (quality trimming at Q25 with fastp, clone calling with MiXCR) and kept in-frame beta chains. Entries that share a CDR3 protein sequence are merged under the most common genes and DNA. It is TCRdb's table, rather than the study itself, that gives the V and J calls and clone size. The sample table holds 2 million or so distinct CDR3 sequences, of which about 50% were seen once. Clones ranked in the top ten supply approximately 2.1% of the sample.

The table lists this clonotype with a count of one. The clone's antigen remains unknown. No much larger clone is present one base from it, and per-base qualities are unavailable. The germline V gene gives CDR1 as MDHEN and CDR2 as SYDVKM. From cysteine to phenylalanine, the CDR3 is 18 amino acids long. Only CDR3 DNA remains: 54 bases, in frame from the first base. Donors were under 40 systemically healthy Caucasian individuals from Russia aged 6 to 90 years. Each donor gave about 9.2 milliliters of peripheral blood, drawn into EDTA-treated Vacutainer tubes. Ficoll-Paque density-gradient centrifugation was used to isolate PBMCs, with at least 6 million per sample. Total RNA was extracted from PBMCs with Trizol reagent, with at least 5 micrograms obtained per sample. For every donor, flow cytometry on a PBMC aliquot measured the percentage of naive CD45RAhigh/CD27high T cells.

The sequence joins TRBV28 to TRBJ2-4; TRBD2 is perhaps the D gene, given 6 matching bases. The J call may be faulty, since TRBJ2-7 better matches the DNA end. The source material was blood. This clonotype was obtained from a middle-aged woman in good health. The CDR3: CASSPVEGWDLGADEQYF. In nucleotides, the sequence is TGTGCCAGCAGTCCCGTGGAGGGGTGGGACCTAGGGGCCGACGAGCAGTACTTC.